The 15 T cell receptor beta chains listed next were all sequenced from one sample in a study of immune evolution from preneoplasia to lung adenocarcinoma. Produced via immunoSEQ multiplex PCR; TCRdb's table is partial and in-frame only. The table lists some 3,300 clones, 80% of them singletons, with 14% in the top ten. What was sequenced was FFPE adjacent normal lung tissue. The receptors shown here come from a person aged 55-80 years with lung adenocarcinoma.

CDR3 nucleotide sequence: TGTGCCAGCAGCCAAGATAGAGGGACAGATACGCAGTATTTT. This translates into CASSQDRGTDTQYF. The chain carries TRBV14 and TRBJ2-3; possibly TRBD2 for D (5 bases). V dropped 0 bases and J dropped 3 bases, with 7 bases sitting between them. From germline, CDR1 is SGHDN and CDR2 FVKESK. The CDR3 sequence is 14 residues long.

CDR3 in DNA: TGTGCCAGCAGCGTAGGGCCCGAGGCCGAAGAGACCCAGTACTTC. It yields the protein CASSVGPEAEETQYF. The J gene is TRBJ2-5, the V gene TRBV9; unclear D gene. Trimming shortened V by 0 bases and J by 3 bases, and 12 bases separated the two germline ends. Germline values: CDR1 SGDLS, CDR2 YYNGEE. The CDR3 consists of 15 residues.

The chain is built from TRBV7-3 and TRBJ2-7; no clear D. This CDR3 is 9 amino acids long. The V end was cut by 4 bases, the J end by 5 bases, with 0 bases between. CDR1 SGHTA and CDR2 FQGTGA come from the germline V gene. CDR3 in amino acids: CASSYEQYF. CDR3 DNA sequence: TGTGCCAGCAGCTACGAGCAGTACTTC.

The chain is built from TRBV13 and TRBJ2-1, with D uncertain. The V and J ends lost 4 bases and 7 bases respectively, with 8 bases between them. CDR1 PRHDT and CDR2 FYEKMQ come from the germline V gene (reference sequence). The CDR3 sequence is 12 residues long. The CDR3 reads CASSSLWNEQFF. CDR3 sequence (DNA): TGTGCCAGCAGCTCCCTTTGGAATGAGCAGTTCTTC.

This sequence joins TRBV7-8 and TRBJ2-3; TRBD2 aligns across 9 bases. Germline-derived CDR1 and CDR2 are SGHVS and FQNEAQ. This CDR3 contains 15 residues. With 3 bases clipped from V and 5 bases from J, the junction kept 6 bases outside the gene matches. CDR3 in amino acids: CASSFFSGSEDTQYF. CDR3 DNA: TGTGCCAGCAGCTTTTTTAGCGGGAGTGAAGATACGCAGTATTTT.

CDR3 residues: CASSRTIVGTTQYF. Here the CDR3 DNA reads TGCGCCAGCAGCAGGACCATTGTGGGGACCACGCAGTATTTT. This chain links TRBV5-1 with TRBJ2-3; D assignment may be TRBD1 or TRBD2 (5 bases each). CDR3 length equals 14 residues. CDR1 is SGHRS and CDR2 is YFSETQ in the germline V gene. V was pared by 4 bases and J by 9 bases, with 18 bases between.

This clone appeared a single time. As DNA, the CDR3 is TGTGCCAGCATCCTAAGGGGGAGCTATGGCTACACCTTC. Translation: CASILRGSYGYTF. This chain uses TRBV5-6 with TRBJ1-2; perhaps TRBD1 as D (6 bases). Germline V gene data show CDR1 as SGHDT and CDR2 as YYEEEE. The CDR3 covers 13 residues. Trimming took off 6 bases at V and 4 bases at J, with 13 bases between the two ends. Combining the CDR3 with reference TRBV5-6 and TRBJ1-2 gives the whole variable domain DAGVTQSPTHLIKTRGQQVTLRCSPKSGHDTVSWYQQALGQGPQFIFQYYEEEERQRGNFPDRFSGHQFPNYSSELNVNALLLGDSALYLCASILRGSYGYTFGSGTRLTVV.

This clone was detected only once. J is TRBJ2-2 and V is TRBV2; 9 bases are a match to TRBD2. Trimming at V came to 8 bases and at J to 1 base, leaving 5 bases not matched to a gene. CDR1 SNHLY and CDR2 FYNNEI come from the germline V gene. The CDR3 has 15 amino acids. The CDR3 loop is CASFGTSRNTGELFF. CDR3 DNA: TGTGCCAGCTTCGGGACTAGCAGGAACACCGGGGAGCTGTTTTTT.

The chain combines TRBV19 with TRBJ1-5; D may be TRBD1 (5 bases). V lost 9 bases, J lost 2 bases, and 11 bases lay in between. Germline assignment: CDR1 LNHDA and CDR2 SQIVND (reference sequence). The CDR3 runs 13 residues. CDR3 protein: CASTTGGNQPQHF. Written as DNA, the CDR3 is TGTGCCAGCACGACGGGGGGCAATCAGCCCCAGCATTTT.

The rearrangement uses TRBV7-8 and TRBJ1-2; 7 bases agree with TRBD1. The CDR3 covers 13 residues. J was trimmed by 8 bases and V by 5 bases; bases with no gene match: 8. The germline V gene encodes CDR1 SGHVS and CDR2 FQNEAQ. The CDR3 reads CASSLTGTLGYTF. CDR3 coding DNA: TGTGCCAGCAGCCTGACAGGGACTCTCGGCTACACCTTC. Full variable domain (rest looked up from reference TRBV7-8 and TRBJ1-2): GAGVSQSPRYKVAKRGQDVALRCDPISGHVSLFWYQQALGQGPEFLTYFQNEAQLDKSGLPSDRFFAERPEGSVSTLKIQRTQQEDSAVYLCASSLTGTLGYTFGSGTRLTVV.

A note on this clone: Other nucleotide sequences from this sample produce the same CDR3. The rearrangement uses TRBV5-1 and TRBJ2-3; 8 nucleotides match TRBD2. Germline-derived CDR1 and CDR2 are SGHRS and YFSETQ. The trim removed 4 bases at V and 6 bases at J, leaving 7 bases unmatched. The CDR3 sequence is 14 residues long. In DNA, the CDR3 is TGCGCCAGCAGCCCGGGAGGGGGGCCGGATACGCAGTATTTT. Its protein is CASSPGGGPDTQYF.

This chain connects TRBV30 to TRBJ2-6; D unclear. CDR1 and CDR2 from the germline V gene are GTSNPN and SVGIG (reference sequence). The CDR3 contains 15 residues. V was cut by 7 bases and J by 0 bases, with 13 bases left in between. This CDR3 is CASPLGYSGANVLTF. The CDR3 region has the DNA TGTGCCTCCCCCCTGGGGTACTCTGGGGCCAACGTCCTGACTTTC.

The chain couples TRBV5-4 to TRBJ1-2; 7 nucleotides line up with TRBD1. From germline, CDR1 is SGHNT and CDR2 YYREEE (reference sequence). The CDR3 is 14 amino acids. Unmatched junction bases numbered 10, after V lost 3 bases and J lost 8 bases. In nucleotides, the CDR3 is TGTGCCAGCAGCTACGAACAGGGGTCGTGGGGCTACACCTTC. As protein: CASSYEQGSWGYTF.

The J gene is TRBJ2-5, the V gene TRBV5-4; TRBD1 matches 7 bases. CDR3 length equals 13 residues. Per germline, CDR1 SGHNT and CDR2 YYREEE (reference sequence). V shed 4 bases and J 2 bases; nucleotides not matched to a gene: 2. For the CDR3, the DNA is TGTGCCAGCAGCCTACAGGGGCAAGAGACCCAGTACTTC. Protein sequence: CASSLQGQETQYF.

The CDR3 here is CASSLGGVWDTQYF. In DNA, the CDR3 is TGTGCCAGCAGCTTGGGGGGAGTATGGGATACGCAGTATTTT. The chain combines TRBV11-2 with TRBJ2-3; perhaps TRBD2 as D (6 bases). Germline assignment: CDR1 SGHAT and CDR2 FQNNGV. CDR3 size: 14 residues. The V and J ends lost 3 bases and 6 bases respectively, with 13 bases between them.